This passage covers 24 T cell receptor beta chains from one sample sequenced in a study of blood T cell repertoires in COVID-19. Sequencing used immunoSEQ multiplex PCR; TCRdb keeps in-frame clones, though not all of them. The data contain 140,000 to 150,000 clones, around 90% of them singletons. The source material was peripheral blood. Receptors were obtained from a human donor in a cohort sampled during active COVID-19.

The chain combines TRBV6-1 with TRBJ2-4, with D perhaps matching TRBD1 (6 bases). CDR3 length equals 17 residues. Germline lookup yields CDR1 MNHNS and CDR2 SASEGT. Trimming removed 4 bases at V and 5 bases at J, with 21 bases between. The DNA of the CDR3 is TGTGCCAGCAGTGCAACCCCCCCGCAGGGGACCCAAAACATTCAGTACTTC. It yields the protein CASSATPPQGTQNIQYF.

CDR3 in amino acids: CASSQPGRGFNTIYF. Written as DNA, the CDR3 is TGTGCCAGCAGCCAACCAGGCAGGGGGTTTAACACCATATATTTT. The V gene is TRBV3-1 (or the pseudogene TRBV3-2), the J gene TRBJ1-3, with 7 bases fitting TRBD1. CDR1 LGHDT and CDR2 YNNKEL come from the germline V gene (reference sequence). The J segment lost 7 bases and the V segment lost 2 bases, leaving 8 bases of the junction unmatched. The CDR3 runs 15 residues.

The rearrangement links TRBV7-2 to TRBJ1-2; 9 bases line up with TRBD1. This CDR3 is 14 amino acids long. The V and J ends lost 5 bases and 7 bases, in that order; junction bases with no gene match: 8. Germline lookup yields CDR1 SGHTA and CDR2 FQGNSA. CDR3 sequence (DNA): TGTGCCAGCAGCACCAACAGGGGGCGCGGTGGCTACACCTTC. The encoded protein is CASSTNRGRGGYTF.

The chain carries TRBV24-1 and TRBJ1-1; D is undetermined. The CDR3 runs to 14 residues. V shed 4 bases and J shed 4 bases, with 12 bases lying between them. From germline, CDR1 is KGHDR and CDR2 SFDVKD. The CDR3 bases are TGTGCCACCAGTGACCTCCCATATAGCACTGAAGCTTTCTTT. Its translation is CATSDLPYSTEAFF.

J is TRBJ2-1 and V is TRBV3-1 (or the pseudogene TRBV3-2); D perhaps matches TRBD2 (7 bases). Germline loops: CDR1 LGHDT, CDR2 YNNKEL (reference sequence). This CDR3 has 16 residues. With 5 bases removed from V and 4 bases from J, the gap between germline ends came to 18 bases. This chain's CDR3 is CASSDRGGGQYNEQFF. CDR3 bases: TGTGCCAGCAGCGATCGGGGCGGGGGCCAATACAATGAGCAGTTCTTC.

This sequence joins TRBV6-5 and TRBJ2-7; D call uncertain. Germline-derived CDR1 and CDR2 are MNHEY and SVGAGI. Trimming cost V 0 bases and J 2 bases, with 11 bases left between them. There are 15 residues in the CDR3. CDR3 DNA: TGTGCCAGCAGTTACTCGCAGGCAACCGCCTACGAGCAGTACTTC. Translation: CASSYSQATAYEQYF.

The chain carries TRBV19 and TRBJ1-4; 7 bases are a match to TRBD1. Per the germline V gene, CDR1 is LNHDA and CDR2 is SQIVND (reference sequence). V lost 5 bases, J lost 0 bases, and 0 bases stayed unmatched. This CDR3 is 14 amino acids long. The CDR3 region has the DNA TGTGCCAGTAGTGGGACAGCAACTAATGAAAAACTGTTTTTT. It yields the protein CASSGTATNEKLFF.

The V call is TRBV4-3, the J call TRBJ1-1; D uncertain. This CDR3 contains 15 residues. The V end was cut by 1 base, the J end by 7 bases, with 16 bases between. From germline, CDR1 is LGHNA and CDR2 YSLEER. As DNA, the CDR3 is TGCGCCAGCAGCCAAGGTCCCACTAGAAGATATGAAGCTTTCTTT. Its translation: CASSQGPTRRYEAFF.

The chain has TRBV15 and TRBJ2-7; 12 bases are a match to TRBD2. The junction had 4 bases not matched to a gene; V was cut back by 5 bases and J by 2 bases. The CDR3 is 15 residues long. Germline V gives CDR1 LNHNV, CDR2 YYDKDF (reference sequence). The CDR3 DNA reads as TGTGCCACCAGCCTCGGACTAGCGGGGCCCTACGAGCAGTACTTC. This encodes CATSLGLAGPYEQYF. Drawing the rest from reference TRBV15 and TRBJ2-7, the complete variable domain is DAMVIQNPRYQVTQFGKPVTLSCSQTLNHNVMYWYQQKSSQAPKLLFHYYDKDFNNEADTPDNFQSRRPNTSFCFLDIRSPGLGDTAMYLCATSLGLAGPYEQYFGPGTRLTVT.

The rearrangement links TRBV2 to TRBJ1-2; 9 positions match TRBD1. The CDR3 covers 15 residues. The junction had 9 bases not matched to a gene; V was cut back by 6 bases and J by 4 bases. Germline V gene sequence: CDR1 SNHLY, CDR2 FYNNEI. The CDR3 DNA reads TGTGCCAGCAGCCTCCGGACAGGGGAAATCTATGGCTACACCTTC. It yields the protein CASSLRTGEIYGYTF. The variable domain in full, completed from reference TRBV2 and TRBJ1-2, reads EPEVTQTPSHQVTQMGQEVILRCVPISNHLYFYWYRQILGQKVEFLVSFYNNEISEKSEIFDDQFSVERPDGSNFTLKIRSTKLEDSAMYFCASSLRTGEIYGYTFGSGTRLTVV.

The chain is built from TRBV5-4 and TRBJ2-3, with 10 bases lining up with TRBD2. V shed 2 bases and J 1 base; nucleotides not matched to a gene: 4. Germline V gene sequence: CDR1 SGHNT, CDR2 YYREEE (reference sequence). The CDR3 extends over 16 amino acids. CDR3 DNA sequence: TGTGCCAGCAGCTTCCTAGCGGGGGAACGCACAGATACGCAGTATTTT. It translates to CASSFLAGERTDTQYF.

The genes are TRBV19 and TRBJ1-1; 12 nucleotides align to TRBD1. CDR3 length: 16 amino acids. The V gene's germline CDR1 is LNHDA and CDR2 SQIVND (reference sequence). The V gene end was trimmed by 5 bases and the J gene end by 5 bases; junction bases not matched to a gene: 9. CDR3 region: CASSLTGTGGRTEAFF. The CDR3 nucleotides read TGTGCCAGTAGTTTGACCGGGACAGGGGGCAGGACTGAAGCTTTCTTT.

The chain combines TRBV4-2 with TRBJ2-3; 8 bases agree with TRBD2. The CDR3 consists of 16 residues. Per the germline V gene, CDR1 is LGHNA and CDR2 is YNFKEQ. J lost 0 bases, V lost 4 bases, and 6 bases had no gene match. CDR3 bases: TGTGCCAGCAGCCGCTCCCAGCGGGGGAGCACAGATACGCAGTATTTT. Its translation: CASSRSQRGSTDTQYF.

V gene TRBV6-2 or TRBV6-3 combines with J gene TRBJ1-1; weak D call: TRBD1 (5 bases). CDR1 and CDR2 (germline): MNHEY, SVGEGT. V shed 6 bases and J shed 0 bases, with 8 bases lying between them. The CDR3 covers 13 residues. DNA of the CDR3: TGTGCCAGCAGCCGGGGCGTGAACACTGAAGCTTTCTTT. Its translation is CASSRGVNTEAFF.

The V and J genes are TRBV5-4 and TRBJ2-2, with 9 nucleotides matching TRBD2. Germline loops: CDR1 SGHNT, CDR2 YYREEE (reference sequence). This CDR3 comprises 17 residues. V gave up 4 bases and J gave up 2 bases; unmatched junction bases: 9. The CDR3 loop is CASSRGAGGLNTGELFF. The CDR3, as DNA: TGTGCCAGCAGCCGAGGAGCGGGGGGCCTAAACACCGGGGAGCTGTTTTTT.

This chain's CDR3 is CASSPSGGAPPADTQYF. DNA of the CDR3: TGTGCCAGCAGCCCTAGCGGGGGGGCCCCCCCGGCAGATACGCAGTATTTT. The chain has TRBV6-2 or TRBV6-3 and TRBJ2-3, with TRBD2 matching 12 bases. This CDR3 is built from 17 residues. Germline CDR1 is MNHEY and CDR2 is SVGEGT. Trimming cost V 6 bases and J 4 bases; bases outside gene matches: 11.

The CDR3 sequence is CASSALGTGNFNEQFF. The CDR3 DNA follows: TGTGCCAGCAGCGCCCTCGGGACAGGGAATTTCAATGAGCAGTTCTTC. The chain joins TRBV9 to TRBJ2-1; TRBD1 agrees at 9 bases. The J segment lost 6 bases and the V segment lost 3 bases, leaving 10 bases of the junction unmatched. The germline CDR1 and CDR2 sequences are SGDLS and YYNGEE. The CDR3 runs 16 residues.

CDR3 nucleotide sequence: TGCGCCAGCAGCACGGAACCGGGACTAGGTGTCCATGAGCAGTTCTTC. Amino acid sequence: CASSTEPGLGVHEQFF. This sequence joins TRBV5-1 and TRBJ2-1; TRBD2 aligns across 8 bases. Germline V gene lookup returns CDR1 SGHRS and CDR2 YFSETQ. This CDR3 has 16 amino acids. V shed 4 bases, J shed 8 bases, and the junction held 14 bases outside the gene matches.

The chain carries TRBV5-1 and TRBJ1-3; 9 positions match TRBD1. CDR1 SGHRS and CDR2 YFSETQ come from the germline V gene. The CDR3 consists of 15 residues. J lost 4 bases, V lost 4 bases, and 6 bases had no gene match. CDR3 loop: CASSHGTGRGNTIYF. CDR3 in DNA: TGCGCCAGCAGCCACGGGACAGGGAGAGGAAACACCATATATTTT. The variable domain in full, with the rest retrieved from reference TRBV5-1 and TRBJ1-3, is KAGVTQTPRYLIKTRGQQVTLSCSPISGHRSVSWYQQTPGQGLQFLFEYFSETQRNKGNFPGRFSGRQFSNSRSEMNVSTLELGDSALYLCASSHGTGRGNTIYFGEGSWLTVV.

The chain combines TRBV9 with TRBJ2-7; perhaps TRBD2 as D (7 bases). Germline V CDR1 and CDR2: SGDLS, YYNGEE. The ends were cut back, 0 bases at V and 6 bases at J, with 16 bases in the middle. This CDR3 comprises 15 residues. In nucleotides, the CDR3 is TGTGCCAGCAGCGTAGTGGGCGGGGGCCGTTCCGAGCAGTACTTC. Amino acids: CASSVVGGGRSEQYF.

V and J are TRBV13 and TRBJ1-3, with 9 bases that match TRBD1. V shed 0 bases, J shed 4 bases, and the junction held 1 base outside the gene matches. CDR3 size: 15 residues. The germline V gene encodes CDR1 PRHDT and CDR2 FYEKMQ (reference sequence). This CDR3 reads CASSLGQGAGNTIYF. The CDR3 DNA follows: TGTGCCAGCAGCTTAGGACAGGGGGCAGGAAACACCATATATTTT.

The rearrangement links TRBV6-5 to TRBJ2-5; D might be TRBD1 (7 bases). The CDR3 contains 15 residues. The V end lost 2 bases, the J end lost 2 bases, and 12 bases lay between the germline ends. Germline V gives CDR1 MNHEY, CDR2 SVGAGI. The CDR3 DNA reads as TGTGCCAGCAGTTACGGGGGGACAGTTCAAGAGACCCAGTACTTC. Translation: CASSYGGTVQETQYF.

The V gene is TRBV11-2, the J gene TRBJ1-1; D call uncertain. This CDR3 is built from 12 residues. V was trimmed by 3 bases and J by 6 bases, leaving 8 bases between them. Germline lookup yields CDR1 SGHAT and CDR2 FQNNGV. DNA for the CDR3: TGTGCCAGCAGCTTGTTATTATCTGAAGCTTTCTTT. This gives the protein CASSLLLSEAFF.

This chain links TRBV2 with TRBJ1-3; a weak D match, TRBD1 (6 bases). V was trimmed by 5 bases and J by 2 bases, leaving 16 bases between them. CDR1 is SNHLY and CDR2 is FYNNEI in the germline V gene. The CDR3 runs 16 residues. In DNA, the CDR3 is TGTGCCAGCAGTCCTGCCGGGACACCTGCTGGAAACACCATATATTTT. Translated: CASSPAGTPAGNTIYF.